A selection of T cell receptor beta chains follows, all from one sample in a study of T cell repertoires in cytomegalovirus infection. TCRdb re-analysed the reads in MiXCR, keeping a single row per CDR3 protein. The sample includes hundreds of thousands of distinct CDR3 sequences, 24% of them seen just once. Sequences were obtained from CD8+ T cells from PBMCs. The source is a human donor in good health (CMV status not recorded). Some clones in this sample may be carry-over from other donors' samples. The CDR3 runs from the conserved cysteine through the conserved F or W.

v_gene	CDR3aa
TRBV3-1	CASSGQRGRSYNEQFF
TRBV7-9	CASSPPGQGTYNEQFF
TRBV7-6	CASSSRRTTDTQYF
TRBV14	CASSQYLDQETQYF
TRBV28	CASSWDRGTDTQYF
TRBV6-2/TRBV6-3	CASSYRTGVYNEQFF
TRBV6-2/TRBV6-3	CASSYGRRELFF
TRBV7-2	CASSLGWTSGEGGWETQYF
TRBV28	CASSPPGGGQGSNQPQHF
TRBV20-1	CSARSLAIGNEQFF
TRBV19	CASTPSRQGASKQPQHF
TRBV4-1	CASSQVQNQPQHF
TRBV7-9	CASSQGGTNQPQHF
TRBV4-1	CASSLTAAGMGPEAFF
TRBV11-3	CASSLDRGGHKNYGYTF